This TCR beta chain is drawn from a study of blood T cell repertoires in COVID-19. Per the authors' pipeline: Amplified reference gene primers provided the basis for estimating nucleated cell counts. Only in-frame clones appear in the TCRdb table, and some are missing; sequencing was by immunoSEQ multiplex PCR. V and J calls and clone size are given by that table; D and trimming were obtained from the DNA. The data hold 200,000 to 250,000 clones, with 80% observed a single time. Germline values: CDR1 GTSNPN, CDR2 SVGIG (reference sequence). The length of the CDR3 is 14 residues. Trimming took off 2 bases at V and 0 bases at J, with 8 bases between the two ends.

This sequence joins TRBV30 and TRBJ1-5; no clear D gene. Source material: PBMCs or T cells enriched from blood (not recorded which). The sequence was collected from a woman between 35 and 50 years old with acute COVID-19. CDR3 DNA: TGTGCCTGGAGTCAAGACTATAGCAATCAGCCCCAGCATTTT. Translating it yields CAWSQDYSNQPQHF.